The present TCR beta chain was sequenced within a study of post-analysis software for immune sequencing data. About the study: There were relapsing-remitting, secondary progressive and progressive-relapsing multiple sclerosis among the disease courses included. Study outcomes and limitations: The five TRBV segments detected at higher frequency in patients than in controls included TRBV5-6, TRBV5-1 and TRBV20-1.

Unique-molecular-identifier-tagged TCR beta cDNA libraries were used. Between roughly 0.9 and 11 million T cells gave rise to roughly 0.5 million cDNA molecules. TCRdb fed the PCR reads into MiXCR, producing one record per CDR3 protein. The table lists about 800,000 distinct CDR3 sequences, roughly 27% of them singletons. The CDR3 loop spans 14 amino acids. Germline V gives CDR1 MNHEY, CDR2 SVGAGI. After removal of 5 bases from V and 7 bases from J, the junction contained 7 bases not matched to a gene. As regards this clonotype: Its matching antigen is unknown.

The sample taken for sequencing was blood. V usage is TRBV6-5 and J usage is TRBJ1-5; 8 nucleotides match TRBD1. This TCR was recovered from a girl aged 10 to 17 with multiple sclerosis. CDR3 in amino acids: CASSDRGIGQPQHF. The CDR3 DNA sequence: TGTGCCAGCAGTGACAGGGGAATAGGGCAGCCCCAGCATTTT.